This T cell receptor (beta chain) was sequenced in a study of CD8 T cells in Susac syndrome. It was with random hexamers that roughly 0.5 to 1 ug RNA was reverse transcribed. Multiplex PCR with immunoSEQ amplified the TCR beta CDR3 across 54 Vbeta and 13 Jbeta. TCRdb re-derived calls from the immunoSEQ multiplex PCR reads in MiXCR, one entry per CDR3 protein. The sample consists of roughly 200,000 distinct CDR3 sequences, 80% to 95% of them appearing once. From blood CD8+ and CD4+ T cells, TCR beta sequences were generated. Negative isolation yielded CD4+ and CD8+ T cells, and FACS enriched TEMRA cells. V trimming: 6 bases; J trimming: 7 bases; junction bases outside the gene matches: 7. CDR3 size: 14 residues. Germline values: CDR1 LNHDA, CDR2 SQIVND (reference sequence).

The clonotype was recovered from a human donor in good health. Sequenced material: CD4+ T cells from PBMCs. The chain carries TRBV19 and TRBJ2-2, with 8 bases identical to TRBD1. CDR3 DNA: TGTGCCAGTAGGTCCAGGGGGCAGGTCGGGGAGCTGTTTTTT. Its protein product is CASRSRGQVGELFF.